This T cell receptor beta chain was found in a study of blood T cell repertoires in COVID-19. Profiling relied on immunoSEQ multiplex PCR, and the TCRdb table lists in-frame clones only, not all of them. This table has 240,000 or so clones, roughly four fifths appearing once. The TCR comes from a man aged 25-40 years who had recovered from COVID-19. Sequencing was carried out using peripheral blood.

CDR3 DNA sequence: TGTGCCAGCTCACGGACAGGGGGCGATGGCTACACCTTC. Translation gives CASSRTGGDGYTF. V and J are TRBV18 and TRBJ1-2; 11 nucleotides agree with TRBD1. CDR1 and CDR2 (germline): KGHSH, LQKENI. The V and J ends lost 4 bases and 6 bases, in that order; junction bases with no gene match: 1. The CDR3 has 13 residues.